Listed here are 12 T cell receptor beta chains from one sample, sequenced in a study of T cell responses to AZD1222 COVID-19 vaccine. The assay was immunoSEQ multiplex PCR, and TCRdb's table has in-frame clones only and misses some. The sample lists about 140,000 clones; approximately 93% were seen once. The sample in question was peripheral blood, obtained after recovery from COVID-19. Receptor source: an adult who had recovered from COVID-19.

The chain employs TRBV3-1 (or the pseudogene TRBV3-2) and TRBJ1-2, with TRBD1 as a possible D gene (6 bases). Germline V lookup: CDR1 LGHDT, CDR2 YNNKEL (reference sequence). Trimming took off 2 bases at V and 6 bases at J, with 13 bases between the two ends. The CDR3 has 14 amino acids. As DNA, the CDR3 is TGTGCCAGCAGCCAACAACAGGGAGCGCATGGCTACACCTTC. Translating gives CASSQQQGAHGYTF.

The chain recombines TRBV7-6 with TRBJ2-1; a possible D gene is TRBD2 (5 bases). The germline CDR1 and CDR2 sequences are SGHVS and FNYEAQ. This CDR3 comprises 16 residues. V lost 4 bases and J 4 bases, leaving 17 bases between the germline ends. CDR3 sequence (DNA): TGTGCCAGCAGCTCCGGGTCTTTCCGGACTTACAATGAGCAGTTCTTC. Encoded protein: CASSSGSFRTYNEQFF.

The rearrangement links TRBV7-9 to TRBJ1-4, with 9 positions matching TRBD1. This CDR3 region has 17 residues. Germline V lookup: CDR1 SEHNR, CDR2 FQNEAQ (reference sequence). The V and J ends lost 3 bases and 7 bases, in that order; junction bases with no gene match: 12. In nucleotides, the CDR3 is TGTGCCAGCAGCTTTCCGACAGGGGGTCGAGGTAGTGAAAAACTGTTTTTT. Residues: CASSFPTGGRGSEKLFF.

This chain joins TRBV6-6 and TRBJ1-2; unclear D gene. This CDR3 has 13 amino acids. V lost 8 bases and J lost 2, with 12 bases in between. From germline, CDR1 is MNHNY and CDR2 SVGAGI (reference sequence). CDR3 in DNA: TGTGCCAGCCAACAGTGGGAGAACTATGGCTACACCTTC. This translates into CASQQWENYGYTF.

The CDR3 DNA sequence: TGTGCCTGGAGTGTAAGGCGGGATGCCTACAATGAGCAGTTCTTC. Encoded protein: CAWSVRRDAYNEQFF. V is TRBV30 and J is TRBJ2-1; tentative D call: TRBD2 (6 bases). V was cut by 0 bases and J by 2 bases, with 11 bases left in between. Germline CDR1 and CDR2: GTSNPN and SVGIG (reference sequence). CDR3 length: 15 amino acids.

The V call is TRBV18, the J call TRBJ2-1, with unresolved D. The CDR3 has 12 amino acids. Trimming took 2 bases from V and 10 from J, leaving 9 bases between them. Germline assignment: CDR1 KGHSH and CDR2 LQKENI. CDR3 protein: CASSPMNEEQFF. Here the CDR3 DNA reads TGTGCCAGCTCACCAATGAATGAGGAGCAGTTCTTC.

The chain is built from TRBV7-9 and TRBJ1-2, with TRBD1 matching 8 bases. The ends lost 6 bases at V and 0 bases at J; junction bases unmatched: 15. The CDR3 has 18 residues. The germline V gene encodes CDR1 SEHNR and CDR2 FQNEAQ (reference sequence). For the CDR3, the DNA is TGTGCCAGCAGACTACCCCCACCGGACAGGGAAGCTAACTATGGCTACACCTTC. Its translation: CASRLPPPDREANYGYTF.

The chain uses TRBV5-1 and TRBJ1-1, with 8 bases fitting TRBD1. Germline-derived CDR1 and CDR2 are SGHRS and YFSETQ. CDR3 length: 15 residues. V dropped 4 bases and J dropped 5; count of bases not matched to a gene: 10. The CDR3 bases are TGCGCCAGCAGCGCACTTCAGGGGGCGAAGACTGAAGCTTTCTTT. Protein: CASSALQGAKTEAFF.

This chain connects TRBV19 to TRBJ2-3; D remains unclear. Trimming left V 5 bases short and J 0 bases short, with 6 bases between. CDR1 is LNHDA and CDR2 is SQIVND in the germline V gene (reference sequence). CDR3 length equals 13 residues. CDR3 nucleotide sequence: TGTGCCAGTAGTCTTACTAGCACAGATACGCAGTATTTT. Translation: CASSLTSTDTQYF. Supplemented by reference TRBV19 and TRBJ2-3, the full variable domain reads DGGITQSPKYLFRKEGQNVTLSCEQNLNHDAMYWYRQDPGQGLRLIYYSQIVNDFQKGDIAEGYSVSREKKESFPLTVTSAQKNPTAFYLCASSLTSTDTQYFGPGTRLTVL.

The chain links TRBV10-3 to TRBJ1-1, with a tentative D call TRBD1 (6 bases). Looked up from germline, CDR1 is ENHRY and CDR2 is SYGVKD. The CDR3 runs 16 residues. V dropped 3 bases and J dropped 8 bases, with 22 bases sitting between them. This chain's CDR3 is CAISDRRGAITGEAFF. CDR3 bases: TGTGCCATCAGTGATCGAAGGGGTGCGATAACAGGGGAAGCTTTCTTT.

The rearrangement uses TRBV9 and TRBJ2-7; 8 bases are shared with TRBD1. The ends lost 3 bases at V and 2 bases at J; junction bases unmatched: 4. The germline V gene encodes CDR1 SGDLS and CDR2 YYNGEE. This CDR3 is 14 amino acids long. The CDR3 protein is CASSGQGHPYEQYF. CDR3 sequence (DNA): TGTGCCAGCAGCGGACAGGGGCATCCCTACGAGCAGTACTTC. Full variable domain (rest looked up from reference TRBV9 and TRBJ2-7): DSGVTQTPKHLITATGQRVTLRCSPRSGDLSVYWYQQSLDQGLQFLIQYYNGEERAKGNILERFSAQQFPDLHSELNLSSLELGDSALYFCASSGQGHPYEQYFGPGTRLTVT.

The J gene is TRBJ2-1, the V gene TRBV7-6, with D maybe TRBD1 (6 bases). CDR1 is SGHVS and CDR2 is FNYEAQ in the germline V gene. The CDR3 has 15 amino acids. V was clipped by 5 bases and J by 8 bases, with 19 bases between them. CDR3 sequence reads: CASSGMDSVLHEQFF. In DNA form, the CDR3 reads TGTGCCAGCAGCGGAATGGACAGTGTGCTTCATGAGCAGTTCTTC.